One and the same sample provided the 9 T cell receptor beta chains below, sequenced in a study of T-cell reconstitution after alpha-beta-depleted transplantation in children. The TCRbeta library incorporated unique molecular identifiers. TCRdb reanalysed the PCR reads using MiXCR and keeps one entry per CDR3 protein. The data contain 780,000 or so distinct CDR3 sequences, approximately 15% of them singletons. The starting material was PBMCs, mostly from graft donor cells, obtained 360 days after TCRalphabeta/CD19-depleted stem cell transplant. These receptor sequences come from a male patient between 5 and 17 years old who had a stem cell transplant for acute lymphoblastic leukemia, so the T cells may come from the graft donor.

The V gene is TRBV11-2, the J gene TRBJ2-1; 9 bases line up with TRBD2. The CDR3 runs 16 residues. Germline CDR1 is SGHAT and CDR2 is FQNNGV. Trimming took 5 bases from V and 4 from J; bases not matched to a gene: 9. The CDR3: CASSPISGSRYNEQFF. The CDR3, as DNA: TGTGCCAGCAGCCCGATTAGCGGGAGTCGATACAATGAGCAGTTCTTC.

This chain connects TRBV29-1 to TRBJ2-7, with D tentatively TRBD1 or TRBD2 (7 bases each). The CDR3 totals 13 residues. V was pared by 4 bases and J by 4 bases, with 14 bases between. Germline V gene data show CDR1 as SQVTM and CDR2 as ANQGSEA. The DNA of the CDR3 is TGCAGCGTTGCCGGCAGGGGGGGGTACGAGCAGTACTTC. Protein: CSVAGRGGYEQYF.

The V and J genes are TRBV27 and TRBJ2-6; D remains ambiguous. The ends were cut back, 5 bases at V and 0 bases at J, with 8 bases in the middle. CDR1 MNHEY and CDR2 SMNVEV come from the germline V gene (reference sequence). The CDR3 loop spans 15 amino acids. CDR3 region: CASSNDGSGANVLTF. The CDR3 DNA follows: TGTGCCAGCAGTAATGACGGCTCTGGGGCCAACGTCCTGACTTTC.

This clonotype turned up a few times. The chain employs TRBV29-1 and TRBJ1-2, with 8 bases fitting TRBD1. The V and J ends lost 4 bases and 6 bases, in that order; junction bases with no gene match: 7. The CDR3 is 13 residues long. Germline V gene sequence: CDR1 SQVTM, CDR2 ANQGSEA. The CDR3 loop is CSVVDRVTNGYTF. In nucleotides, the CDR3 is TGCAGCGTTGTGGACAGGGTAACGAATGGCTACACCTTC.

In its sample, this clonotype was seen many times. This CDR3 reads CAISESSRLDQETQYF. DNA of the CDR3: TGTGCCATCAGTGAGTCGAGTCGACTAGATCAAGAGACCCAGTACTTC. This rearrangement joins TRBV10-3 to TRBJ2-5; maybe TRBD2 (6 bases). Germline-derived CDR1 and CDR2 are ENHRY and SYGVKD. V was trimmed by 0 bases and J by 2 bases, leaving 13 bases between them. This CDR3 has 16 amino acids.

The J gene is TRBJ2-3, the V gene TRBV5-1; D is ambiguous. CDR3 length: 15 amino acids. Trimming left V 0 bases short and J 0 bases short, with 8 bases between. Germline V gene lookup returns CDR1 SGHRS and CDR2 YFSETQ. The CDR3 sequence is CASSLVPPSTDTQYF. CDR3 nucleotides: TGCGCCAGCAGCTTGGTTCCCCCTAGCACAGATACGCAGTATTTT.

CDR3 region: CASSQDSNYYEQYF. CDR3 bases: TGTGCCAGCAGCCAAGATTCCAACTACTACGAGCAGTACTTC. This chain links TRBV3-1 with TRBJ2-7; no firm D call. The CDR3 runs 14 residues. Germline CDR1 is LGHDT and CDR2 is YNNKEL (reference sequence). V lost 0 bases to trimming and J lost 3 bases, with 9 bases between them.

This clonotype was detected only a few times. The V gene is TRBV7-9, the J gene TRBJ2-1, with D possibly matching TRBD1 (5 bases). Looked up from germline, CDR1 is SEHNR and CDR2 is FQNEAQ (reference sequence). The CDR3 is 14 amino acids. The germline V and J ends were trimmed by 1 base and 7 bases, with 11 bases remaining between them. DNA for the CDR3: TGTGCCAGCAGCTTAGTCAGGGTATGGAATGAGCAGTTCTTC. Its translation is CASSLVRVWNEQFF.

This clonotype was counted ten times or more. The rearrangement uses TRBV6-1 and TRBJ1-4; tentatively, D is TRBD1 (6 bases). The V end was cut by 6 bases, the J end by 4 bases, with 15 bases between. CDR1 and CDR2 from the germline V gene are MNHNS and SASEGT. The CDR3 totals 15 residues. CDR3 in DNA: TGTGCCAGCAGCCGTCTGACAGGTTTTAATGAAAAACTGTTTTTT. It yields the protein CASSRLTGFNEKLFF.